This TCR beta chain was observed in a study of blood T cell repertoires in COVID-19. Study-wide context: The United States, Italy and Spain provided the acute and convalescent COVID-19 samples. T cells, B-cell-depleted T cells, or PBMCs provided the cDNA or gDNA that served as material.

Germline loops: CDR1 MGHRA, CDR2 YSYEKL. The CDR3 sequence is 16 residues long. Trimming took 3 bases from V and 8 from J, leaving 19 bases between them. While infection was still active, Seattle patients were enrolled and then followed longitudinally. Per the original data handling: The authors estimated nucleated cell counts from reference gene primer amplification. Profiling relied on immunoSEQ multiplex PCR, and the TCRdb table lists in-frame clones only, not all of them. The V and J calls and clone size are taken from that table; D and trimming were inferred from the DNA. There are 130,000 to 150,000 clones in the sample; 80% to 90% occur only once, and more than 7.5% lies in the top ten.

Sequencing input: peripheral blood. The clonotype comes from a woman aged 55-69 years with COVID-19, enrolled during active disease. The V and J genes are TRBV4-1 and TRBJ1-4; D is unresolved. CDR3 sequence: CASSQAPRRQVEKLFF. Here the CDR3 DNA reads TGCGCCAGCAGCCAGGCCCCCAGGAGGCAGGTCGAAAAACTGTTTTTT.